Below are 4 T cell receptor beta chains sequenced from a single sample in a study of T cell clonality in common variable immunodeficiency. Profiling relied on immunoSEQ multiplex PCR, and the TCRdb table lists in-frame clones only, not all of them. The sample was found to contain tens of thousands of clones, and every one recurs. Points from the study as a whole: Common variable immunodeficiency TCR beta sequences reportedly had fewer deletions and N-nucleotide insertions.

No antigen has been identified for these receptors. The sequenced material came from peripheral blood mononuclear cells. These receptors were collected from a human donor with common variable immunodeficiency.

This clone occurred a few times. The sequence runs out 3 residues before the end of the CDR3; the remainder is reconstructed from the germline J gene. The chain uses TRBV30 and TRBJ2-1; possibly TRBD2 for D (5 bases). The CDR3 spans 14 residues. Germline CDR1 reads GTSNPN; CDR2 reads SVGIG (reference sequence). V lost 2 bases and J 6 bases, leaving 14 bases between the germline ends. CDR3 bases read: TGTGCCTGGAGTCGAAATAGAGCGGTCAATGAG. It specifies CAWSRNRAVNE. The entire CDR3 reads CAWSRNRAVNEQFF.

A few counts support this clone. CDR3 loop: CASSTGQGGYEQYF. Incomplete CDR3 DNA: TGCGCCAGCAGCACGGGACAGGGGGGTTACGAG. V gene TRBV5-1 combines with J gene TRBJ2-7; 11 bases are shared with TRBD1. The read ends 3 residues before the CDR3 terminus; that terminus is restored from the germline J gene. This CDR3 comprises 14 residues. The germline CDR1 and CDR2 sequences are SGHRS and YFSETQ. V gave up 4 bases and J gave up 4 bases; unmatched junction bases: 4. Drawing the rest from reference TRBV5-1 and TRBJ2-7, the complete variable domain is KAGVTQTPRYLIKTRGQQVTLSCSPISGHRSVSWYQQTPGQGLQFLFEYFSETQRNKGNFPGRFSGRQFSNSRSEMNVSTLELGDSALYLCASSTGQGGYEQYFGPGTRLTVT.

This clone counts as medium-sized. The CDR3 is cut off 3 residues early in the read; its end comes from the germline J gene. V gene TRBV11-2 combines with J gene TRBJ2-1; TRBD2 matches 13 bases. V lost 1 base to trimming and J lost 9 bases; unmatched junction nucleotides: 3. The germline gives CDR1 SGHAT, CDR2 FQNNGV. The CDR3 sequence is 15 residues long. CDR3 in amino acids: CASSLVGTSGIEQFF. The DNA read from the CDR3 is TGTGCCAGCAGCTTAGTTGGGACTAGCGGGATTGAG.

In regard to this clone: The read finishes 3 residues shy of the CDR3 end, and the germline J gene is used to complete it. The J gene is TRBJ2-5, the V gene TRBV19; 10 nucleotides align to TRBD1. CDR1 is LNHDA, CDR2 SQIVND, per germline (reference sequence). Unmatched junction bases numbered 3, after V lost 6 bases and J lost 2 bases. The CDR3 spans 14 residues. CDR3 DNA, as far as it was read: TGTGCCAGTAGGACAGGGGGCCCACAAGAGACC. Its translation is CASRTGGPQET. The whole CDR3 protein reads CASRTGGPQETQYF.